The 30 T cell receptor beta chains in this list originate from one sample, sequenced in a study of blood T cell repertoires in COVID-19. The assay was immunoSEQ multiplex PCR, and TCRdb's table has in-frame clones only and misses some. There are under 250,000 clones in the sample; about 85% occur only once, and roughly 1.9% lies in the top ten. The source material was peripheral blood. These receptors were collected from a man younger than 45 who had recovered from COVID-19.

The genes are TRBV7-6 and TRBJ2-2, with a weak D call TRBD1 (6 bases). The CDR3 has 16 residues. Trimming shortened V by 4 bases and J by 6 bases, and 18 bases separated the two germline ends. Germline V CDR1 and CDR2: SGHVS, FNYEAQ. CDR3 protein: CASSYSGTSLAGELFF. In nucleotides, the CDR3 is TGTGCCAGCAGCTACTCCGGGACATCCCTGGCCGGGGAGCTGTTTTTT.

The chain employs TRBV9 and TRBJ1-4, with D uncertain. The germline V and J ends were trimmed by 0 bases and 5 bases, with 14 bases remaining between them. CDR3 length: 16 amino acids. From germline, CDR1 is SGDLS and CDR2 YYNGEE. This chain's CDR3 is CASSVDPDTANEKLFF. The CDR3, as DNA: TGTGCCAGCAGCGTAGACCCCGACACAGCAAATGAAAAACTGTTTTTT.

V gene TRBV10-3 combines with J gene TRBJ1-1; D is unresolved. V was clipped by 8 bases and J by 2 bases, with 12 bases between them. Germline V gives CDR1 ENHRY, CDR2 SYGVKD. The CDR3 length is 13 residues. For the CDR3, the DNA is TGTGCCATCCTTGGGCCCCTCAACACTGAAGCTTTCTTT. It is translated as CAILGPLNTEAFF.

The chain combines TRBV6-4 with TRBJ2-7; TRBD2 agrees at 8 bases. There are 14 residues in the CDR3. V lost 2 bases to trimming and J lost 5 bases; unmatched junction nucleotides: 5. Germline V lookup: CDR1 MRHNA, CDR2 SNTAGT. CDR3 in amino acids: CASSDREGRHEQYV. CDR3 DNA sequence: TGTGCCAGCAGTGACCGGGAGGGGAGGCACGAGCAGTACGTC.

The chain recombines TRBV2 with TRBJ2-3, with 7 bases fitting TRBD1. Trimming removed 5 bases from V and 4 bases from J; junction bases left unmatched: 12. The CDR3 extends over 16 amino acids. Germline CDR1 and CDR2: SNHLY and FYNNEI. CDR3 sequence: CASSKFRQGGSDTQYF. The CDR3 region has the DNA TGTGCCAGCAGTAAATTTCGACAGGGTGGTTCAGATACGCAGTATTTT.

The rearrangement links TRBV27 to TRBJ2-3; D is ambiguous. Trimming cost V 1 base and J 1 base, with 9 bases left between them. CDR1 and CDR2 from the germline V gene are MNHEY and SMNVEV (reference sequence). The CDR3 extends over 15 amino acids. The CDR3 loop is CASSLYYLGTDTQYF. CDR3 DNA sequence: TGTGCCAGCAGTTTATACTACCTAGGCACAGATACGCAGTATTTT.

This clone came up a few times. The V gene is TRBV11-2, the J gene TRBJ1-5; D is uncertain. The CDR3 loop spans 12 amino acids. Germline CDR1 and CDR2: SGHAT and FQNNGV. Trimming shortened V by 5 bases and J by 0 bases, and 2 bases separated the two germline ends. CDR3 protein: CASSRSNQPQHF. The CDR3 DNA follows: TGTGCCAGCAGCCGTAGCAATCAGCCCCAGCATTTT.

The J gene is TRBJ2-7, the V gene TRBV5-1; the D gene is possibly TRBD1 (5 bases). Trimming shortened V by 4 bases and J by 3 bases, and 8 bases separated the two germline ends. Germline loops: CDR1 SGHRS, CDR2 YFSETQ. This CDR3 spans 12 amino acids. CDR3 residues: CASSPGHYEQYF. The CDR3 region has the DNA TGCGCCAGCAGCCCCGGACACTACGAGCAGTACTTC.

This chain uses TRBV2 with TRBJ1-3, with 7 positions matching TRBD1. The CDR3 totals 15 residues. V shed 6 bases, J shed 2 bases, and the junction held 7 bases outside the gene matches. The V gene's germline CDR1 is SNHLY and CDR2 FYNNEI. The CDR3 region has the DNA TGTGCCAGCAGAGCGGACAGGCCGCCTGGAAACACCATATATTTT. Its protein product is CASRADRPPGNTIYF.

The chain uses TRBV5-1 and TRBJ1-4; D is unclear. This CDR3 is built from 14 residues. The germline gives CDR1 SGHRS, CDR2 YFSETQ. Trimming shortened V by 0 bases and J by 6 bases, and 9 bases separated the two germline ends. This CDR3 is CASSLDSIDEKLFF. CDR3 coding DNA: TGCGCCAGCAGCTTGGACAGCATTGATGAAAAACTGTTTTTT.

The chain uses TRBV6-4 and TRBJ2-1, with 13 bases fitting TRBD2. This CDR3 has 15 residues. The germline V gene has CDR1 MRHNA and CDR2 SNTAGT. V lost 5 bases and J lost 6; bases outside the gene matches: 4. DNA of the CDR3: TGTGCCAGCAGTCAACTAGCGGGGGGGAGCAATGAGCAGTTCTTC. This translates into CASSQLAGGSNEQFF.

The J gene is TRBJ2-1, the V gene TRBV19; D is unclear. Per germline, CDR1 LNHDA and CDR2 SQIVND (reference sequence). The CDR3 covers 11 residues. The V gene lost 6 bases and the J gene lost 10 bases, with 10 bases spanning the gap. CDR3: CASSGYYEQFF. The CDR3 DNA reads TGTGCCAGTAGCGGATACTACGAGCAGTTCTTC.

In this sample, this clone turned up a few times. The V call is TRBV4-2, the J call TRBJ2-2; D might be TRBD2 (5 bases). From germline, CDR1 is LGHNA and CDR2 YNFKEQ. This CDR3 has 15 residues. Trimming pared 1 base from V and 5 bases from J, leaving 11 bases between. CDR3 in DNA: TGTGCCAGCAGCCAAGCTACGTCGGGAACCGGGGAGCTGTTTTTT. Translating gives CASSQATSGTGELFF.

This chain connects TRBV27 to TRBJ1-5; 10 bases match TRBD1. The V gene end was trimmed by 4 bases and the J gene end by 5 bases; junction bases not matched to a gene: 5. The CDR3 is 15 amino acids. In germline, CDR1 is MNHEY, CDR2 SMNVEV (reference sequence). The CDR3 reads CASSSRDRGDQPQHF. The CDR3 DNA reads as TGTGCCAGCAGTTCCCGGGACAGGGGAGATCAGCCCCAGCATTTT.

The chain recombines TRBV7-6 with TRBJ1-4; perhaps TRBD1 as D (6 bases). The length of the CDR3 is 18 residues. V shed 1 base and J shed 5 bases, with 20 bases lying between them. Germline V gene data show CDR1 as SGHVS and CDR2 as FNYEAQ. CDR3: CASSLGPGTFEGNEKLFF. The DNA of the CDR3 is TGTGCCAGCAGCTTAGGACCCGGGACATTCGAGGGGAATGAAAAACTGTTTTTT.

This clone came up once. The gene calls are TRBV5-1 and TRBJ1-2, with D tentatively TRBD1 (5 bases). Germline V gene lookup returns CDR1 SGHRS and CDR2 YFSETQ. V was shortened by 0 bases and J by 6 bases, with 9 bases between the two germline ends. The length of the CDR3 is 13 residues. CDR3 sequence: CASSLAGRDGYTF. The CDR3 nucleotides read TGCGCCAGCAGCTTGGCCGGCAGGGATGGCTACACCTTC.

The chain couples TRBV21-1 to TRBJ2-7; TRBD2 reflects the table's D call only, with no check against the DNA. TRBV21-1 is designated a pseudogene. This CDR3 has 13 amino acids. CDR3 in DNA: TGTGCCAGCGTTTGGGGAGAGTTTTACGAGCAGTACGTC. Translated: CASVWGEFYEQYV.

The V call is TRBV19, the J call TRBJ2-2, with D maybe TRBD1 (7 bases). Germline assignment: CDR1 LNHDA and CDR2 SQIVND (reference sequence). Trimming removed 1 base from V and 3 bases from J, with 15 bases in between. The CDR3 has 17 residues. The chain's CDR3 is CASSIGWRGPDTGELFF. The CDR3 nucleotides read TGTGCCAGTAGTATAGGGTGGAGGGGGCCGGACACCGGGGAGCTGTTTTTT.

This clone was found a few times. CDR3 nucleotide sequence: TGTGCCAGCAACAAAGGGACAGGTGGAGAGACCCAGTACTTC. It is translated as CASNKGTGGETQYF. The V call is TRBV7-8, the J call TRBJ2-5; 8 nucleotides line up with TRBD1. The CDR3 consists of 14 residues. The germline V gene encodes CDR1 SGHVS and CDR2 FQNEAQ. The V and J ends lost 7 bases and 4 bases, in that order; junction bases with no gene match: 8.

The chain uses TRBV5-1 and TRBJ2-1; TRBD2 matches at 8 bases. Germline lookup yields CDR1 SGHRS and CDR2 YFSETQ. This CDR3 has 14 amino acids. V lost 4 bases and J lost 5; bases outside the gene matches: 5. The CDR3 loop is CASSASGGHNEQFF. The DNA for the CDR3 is TGCGCCAGCAGCGCCAGCGGGGGTCACAATGAGCAGTTCTTC.

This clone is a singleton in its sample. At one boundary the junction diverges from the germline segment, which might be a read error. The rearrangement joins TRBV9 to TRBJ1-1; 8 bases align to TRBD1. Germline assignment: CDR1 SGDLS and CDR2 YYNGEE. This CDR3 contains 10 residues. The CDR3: CASSVMGQVF. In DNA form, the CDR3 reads TGTGCCAGCAGCGTAATGGGACAGGTCTTT. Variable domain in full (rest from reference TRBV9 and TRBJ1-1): DSGVTQTPKHLITATGQRVTLRCSPRSGDLSVYWYQQSLDQGLQFLIQYYNGEERAKGNILERFSAQQFPDLHSELNLSSLELGDSALYFCASSVMGQVFGQGTRLTVV.

CDR3 DNA sequence: TGTGCCAGCAGTTACTCGAGTAGGGGCAACACTGAAGCTTTCTTT. Its translation: CASSYSSRGNTEAFF. V gene TRBV6-5 combines with J gene TRBJ1-1, with a weak D call TRBD1 (5 bases). This CDR3 region has 15 residues. Trimming cost V 0 bases and J 2 bases, with 10 bases left between them. Germline CDR1 is MNHEY and CDR2 is SVGAGI.

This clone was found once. Here the CDR3 reads CASSFYSLTGVPNYNEQFF. The DNA of the CDR3 is TGTGCCAGCAGCTTTTACTCTTTGACAGGGGTTCCTAATTACAATGAGCAGTTCTTC. The chain is built from TRBV11-3 and TRBJ2-1, with 8 bases fitting TRBD1. V lost 3 bases and J lost 4; bases outside the gene matches: 17. The CDR3 is made up of 19 amino acids. CDR1 is SGHNT, CDR2 YENEEA, per germline.

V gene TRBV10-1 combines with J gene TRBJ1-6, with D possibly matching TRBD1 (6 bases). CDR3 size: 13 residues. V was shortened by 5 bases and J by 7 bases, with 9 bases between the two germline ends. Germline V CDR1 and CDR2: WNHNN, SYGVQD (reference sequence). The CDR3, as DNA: TGCGCCAGCAGTTTAACAGGGAATTCACCCCTCCACTTT. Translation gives CASSLTGNSPLHF.

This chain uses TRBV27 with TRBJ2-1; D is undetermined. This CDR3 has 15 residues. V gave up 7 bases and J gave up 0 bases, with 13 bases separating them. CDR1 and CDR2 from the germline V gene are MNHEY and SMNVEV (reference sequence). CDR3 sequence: CASTLGGPSYNEQFF. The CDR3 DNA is TGTGCCAGCACACTCGGCGGCCCCTCCTACAATGAGCAGTTCTTC.

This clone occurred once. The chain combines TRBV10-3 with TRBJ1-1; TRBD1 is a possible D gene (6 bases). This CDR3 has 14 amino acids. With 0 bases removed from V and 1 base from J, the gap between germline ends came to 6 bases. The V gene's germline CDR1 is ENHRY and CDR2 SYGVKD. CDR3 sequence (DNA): TGTGCCATCAGTGAGTCCAGGGGGAACACTGAAGCTTTCTTT. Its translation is CAISESRGNTEAFF.

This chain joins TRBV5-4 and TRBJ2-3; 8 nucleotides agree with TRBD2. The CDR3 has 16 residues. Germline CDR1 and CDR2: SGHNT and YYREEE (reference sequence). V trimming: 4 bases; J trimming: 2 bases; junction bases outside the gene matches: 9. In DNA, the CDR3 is TGTGCCAGCAGCCCCCGGACTAGCCCACACACAGATACGCAGTATTTT. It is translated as CASSPRTSPHTDTQYF.

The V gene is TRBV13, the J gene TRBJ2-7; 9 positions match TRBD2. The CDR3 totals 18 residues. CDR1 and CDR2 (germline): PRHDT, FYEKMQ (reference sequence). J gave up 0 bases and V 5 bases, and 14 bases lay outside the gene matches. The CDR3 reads CASSPDAGAGGSSYEQYF. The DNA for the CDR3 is TGTGCCAGCAGCCCGGACGCTGGGGCGGGGGGGTCCTCCTACGAGCAGTACTTC. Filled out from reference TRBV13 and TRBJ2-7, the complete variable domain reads AAGVIQSPRHLIKEKRETATLKCYPIPRHDTVYWYQQGPGQDPQFLISFYEKMQSDKGSIPDRFSAQQFSDYHSELNMSSLELGDSALYFCASSPDAGAGGSSYEQYFGPGTRLTVT.

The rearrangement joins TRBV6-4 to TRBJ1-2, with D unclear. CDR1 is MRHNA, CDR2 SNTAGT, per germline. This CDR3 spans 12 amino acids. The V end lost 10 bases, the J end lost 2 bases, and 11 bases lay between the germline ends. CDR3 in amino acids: CAIDTTNYGYTF. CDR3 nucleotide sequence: TGTGCCATCGACACCACAAACTATGGCTACACCTTC.

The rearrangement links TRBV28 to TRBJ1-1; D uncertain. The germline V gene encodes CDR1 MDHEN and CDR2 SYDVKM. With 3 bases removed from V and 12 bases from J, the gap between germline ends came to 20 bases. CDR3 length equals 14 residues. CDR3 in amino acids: CASSFLVEDMETFF. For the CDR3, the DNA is TGTGCCAGCAGTTTCTTGGTGGAGGATATGGAAACTTTCTTT.